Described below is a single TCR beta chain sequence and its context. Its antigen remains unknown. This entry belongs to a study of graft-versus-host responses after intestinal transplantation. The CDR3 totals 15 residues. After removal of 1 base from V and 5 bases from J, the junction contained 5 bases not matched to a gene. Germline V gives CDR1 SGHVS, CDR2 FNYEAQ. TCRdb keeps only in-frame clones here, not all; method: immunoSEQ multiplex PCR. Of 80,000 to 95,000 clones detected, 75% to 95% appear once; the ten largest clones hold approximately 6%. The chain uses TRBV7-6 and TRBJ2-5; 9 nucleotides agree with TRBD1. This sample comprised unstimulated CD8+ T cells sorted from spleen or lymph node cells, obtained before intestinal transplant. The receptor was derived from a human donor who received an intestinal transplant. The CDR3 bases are TGTGCCAGCAGCTTAGGGACAGGGGACGGCGAGACCCAGTACTTC. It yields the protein CASSLGTGDGETQYF.